This T cell receptor (beta chain) originates from a study of T cell changes during pregnancy in multiple sclerosis. V was shortened by 3 bases and J by 2 bases, with 5 bases between the two germline ends. The CDR3 extends over 11 amino acids. Germline values: CDR1 GTSNPN, CDR2 SVGIG (reference sequence). Measured with immunoSEQ multiplex PCR; TCRdb has only the in-frame clones, and not every one. The repertoire holds 65,000 to 70,000 clones, with 75% to 95% as singletons. This sequence was found in a female donor with multiple sclerosis, enrolled in a pregnancy study. The sequences come from peripheral blood, collected in the first trimester of pregnancy. V gene TRBV30 combines with J gene TRBJ2-7, with no clear D. CDR3 residues: CAWSATYEQYF. CDR3 DNA sequence: TGTGCCTGGAGCGCTACCTACGAGCAGTACTTC.